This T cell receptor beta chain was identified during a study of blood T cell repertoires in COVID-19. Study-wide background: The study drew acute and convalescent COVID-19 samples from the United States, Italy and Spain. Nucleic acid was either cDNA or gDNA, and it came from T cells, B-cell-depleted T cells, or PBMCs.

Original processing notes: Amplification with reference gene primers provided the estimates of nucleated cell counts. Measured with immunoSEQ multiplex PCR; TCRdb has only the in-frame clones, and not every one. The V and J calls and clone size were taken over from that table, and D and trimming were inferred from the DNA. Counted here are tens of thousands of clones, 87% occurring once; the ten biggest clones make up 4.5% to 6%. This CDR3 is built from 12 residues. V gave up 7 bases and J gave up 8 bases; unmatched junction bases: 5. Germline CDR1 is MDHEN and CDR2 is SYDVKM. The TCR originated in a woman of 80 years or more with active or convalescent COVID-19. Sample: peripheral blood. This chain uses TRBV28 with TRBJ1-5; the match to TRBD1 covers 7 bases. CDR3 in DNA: TGTGCCAGCATCGAACAGGGGAAGCCCCAGCATTTT. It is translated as CASIEQGKPQHF. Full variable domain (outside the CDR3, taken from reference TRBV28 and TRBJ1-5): DVKVTQSSRYLVKRTGEKVFLECVQDMDHENMFWYRQDPGLGLRLIYFSYDVKMKEKGDIPEGYSVSREKKERFSLILESASTNQTSMYLCASIEQGKPQHFGDGTRLSIL.